This TCR beta chain stems from a study of T-cell reconstitution after alpha-beta-depleted transplantation in children. The library targeted TCRbeta and was prepared with unique molecular identifiers. TCRdb re-derived calls from the PCR reads in MiXCR, one entry per CDR3 protein. The sample records roughly 120,000 distinct CDR3 sequences, under 13% being singletons. V lost 1 base, J lost 6 bases, and 6 bases lay in between. The CDR3 is made up of 13 amino acids. Germline lookup yields CDR1 SGHTA and CDR2 FQGNSA. Notes on this clonotype: Its antigen is unknown.

General observations from the study: After transplant, high TCRbeta diversity at day 60 in some patients arose from surviving recipient T cells and thymic progenitors. T-cell counts and diversity were attributed mostly to newly produced T cells one year after transplant.

The receptor comes from a boy between 2 and 15 years old with acute lymphoblastic leukemia, due to receive a stem cell transplant. The chain is built from TRBV7-2 and TRBJ2-2; D ambiguous. Sample: PBMCs, taken before TCRalphabeta/CD19-depleted stem cell transplant. The CDR3 reads CASSLDGSGELFF. In DNA form, the CDR3 reads TGTGCCAGCAGCTTAGATGGCTCCGGGGAGCTGTTTTTT.